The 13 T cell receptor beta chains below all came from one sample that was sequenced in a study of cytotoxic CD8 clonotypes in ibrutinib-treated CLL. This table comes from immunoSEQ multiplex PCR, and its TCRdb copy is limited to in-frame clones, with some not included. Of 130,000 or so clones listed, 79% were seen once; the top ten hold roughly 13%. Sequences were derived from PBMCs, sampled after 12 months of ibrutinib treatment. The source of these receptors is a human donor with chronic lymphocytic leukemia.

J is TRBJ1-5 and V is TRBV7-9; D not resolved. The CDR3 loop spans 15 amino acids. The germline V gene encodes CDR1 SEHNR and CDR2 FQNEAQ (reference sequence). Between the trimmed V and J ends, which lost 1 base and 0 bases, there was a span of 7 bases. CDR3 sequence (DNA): TGTGCCAGCAGCTTAGTAGGTATTAGCAATCAGCCCCAGCATTTT. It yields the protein CASSLVGISNQPQHF.

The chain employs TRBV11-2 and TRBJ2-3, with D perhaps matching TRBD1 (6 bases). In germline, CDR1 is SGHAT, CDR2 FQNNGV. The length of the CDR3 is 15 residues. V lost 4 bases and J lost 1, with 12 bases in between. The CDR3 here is CASSYRVTGTDTQYF. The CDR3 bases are TGTGCCAGCAGCTACAGGGTTACGGGCACAGATACGCAGTATTTT.

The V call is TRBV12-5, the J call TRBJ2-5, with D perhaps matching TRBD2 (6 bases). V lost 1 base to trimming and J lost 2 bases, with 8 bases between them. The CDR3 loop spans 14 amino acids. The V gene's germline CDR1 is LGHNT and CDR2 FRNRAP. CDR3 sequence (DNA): TGTGCTAGTGGTTTGGGCGCGGGACAAGAGACCCAGTACTTC. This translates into CASGLGAGQETQYF.

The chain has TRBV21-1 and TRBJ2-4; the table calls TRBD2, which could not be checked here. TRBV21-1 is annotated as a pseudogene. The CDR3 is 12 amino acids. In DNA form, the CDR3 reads TGTGCCAGCAGCGCTAGTTTGTGCATTCAGTACTTC. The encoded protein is CASSASLCIQYF.

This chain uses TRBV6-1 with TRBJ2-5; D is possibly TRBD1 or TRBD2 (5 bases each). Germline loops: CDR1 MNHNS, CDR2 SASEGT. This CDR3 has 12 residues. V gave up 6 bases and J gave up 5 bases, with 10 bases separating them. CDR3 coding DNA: TGTGCCAGCAGCGGGGCGTCGGAGACCCAGTACTTC. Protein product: CASSGASETQYF.

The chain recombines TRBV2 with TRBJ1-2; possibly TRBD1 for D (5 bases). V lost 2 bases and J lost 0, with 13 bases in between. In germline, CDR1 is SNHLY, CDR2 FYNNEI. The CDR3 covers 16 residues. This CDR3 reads CASSESDSGTNYGYTF. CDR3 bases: TGTGCCAGCAGTGAATCAGACAGTGGGACTAACTATGGCTACACCTTC.

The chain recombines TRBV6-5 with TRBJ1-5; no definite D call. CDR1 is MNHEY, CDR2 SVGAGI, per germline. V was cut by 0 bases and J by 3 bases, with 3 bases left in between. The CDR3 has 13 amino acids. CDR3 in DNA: TGTGCCAGCAGTTACTCGAACAATCAGCCCCAGCATTTT. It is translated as CASSYSNNQPQHF.

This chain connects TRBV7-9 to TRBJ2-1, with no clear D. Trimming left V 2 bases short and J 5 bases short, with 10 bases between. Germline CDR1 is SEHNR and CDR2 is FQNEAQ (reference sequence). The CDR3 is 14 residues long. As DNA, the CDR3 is TGTGCCAGCAGCTTATCCACAGCGCACAATGAGCAGTTCTTC. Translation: CASSLSTAHNEQFF.

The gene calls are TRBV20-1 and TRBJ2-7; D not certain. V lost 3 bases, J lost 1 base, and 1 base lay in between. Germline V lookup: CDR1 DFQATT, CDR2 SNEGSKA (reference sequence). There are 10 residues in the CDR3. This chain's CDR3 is CSASSYEQYF. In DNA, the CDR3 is TGCAGTGCTAGTTCCTACGAGCAGTACTTC.

The CDR3 sequence: CASSQEGRQQETQYF. The DNA of the CDR3 is TGTGCCAGCAGCCAAGAGGGTAGACAGCAAGAGACCCAGTACTTC. The chain links TRBV4-2 to TRBJ2-5; tentative D call: TRBD1 (5 bases). Germline CDR1 LGHNA, CDR2 YNFKEQ. CDR3 length: 15 amino acids. The V gene lost 0 bases and the J gene lost 2 bases, with 10 bases spanning the gap.

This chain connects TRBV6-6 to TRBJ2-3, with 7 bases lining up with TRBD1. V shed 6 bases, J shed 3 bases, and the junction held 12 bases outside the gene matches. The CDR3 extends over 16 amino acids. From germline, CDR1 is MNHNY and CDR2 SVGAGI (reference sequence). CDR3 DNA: TGTGCCAGCAGATCACTTCGGACAGGTTTGACAGATACGCAGTATTTT. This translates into CASRSLRTGLTDTQYF.

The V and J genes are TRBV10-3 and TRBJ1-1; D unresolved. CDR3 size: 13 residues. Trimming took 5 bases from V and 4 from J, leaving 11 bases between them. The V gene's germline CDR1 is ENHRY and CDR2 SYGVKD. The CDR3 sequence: CAISSRWGTEAFF. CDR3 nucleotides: TGTGCCATCAGTTCTAGGTGGGGCACTGAAGCTTTCTTT.

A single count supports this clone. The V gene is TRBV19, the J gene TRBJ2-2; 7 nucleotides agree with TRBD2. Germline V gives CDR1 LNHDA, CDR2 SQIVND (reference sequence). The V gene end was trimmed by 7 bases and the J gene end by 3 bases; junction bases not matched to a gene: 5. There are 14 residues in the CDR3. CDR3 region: CASKFTSDTGELFF. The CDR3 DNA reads TGTGCCAGTAAATTTACTAGCGACACCGGGGAGCTGTTTTTT.